These 21 T cell receptor beta chains were sequenced from one sample in a study of spatial heterogeneity in lung cancer. As to time point: sample taken at primary tumor resection. Whole RNA from tumor, nontumor lung or frozen PBMC was sequenced unsorted. In TCRdb, the 5' RACE reads were re-called with MiXCR into one record per CDR3 protein. Of more than 85,000 distinct CDR3 sequences in the sample, roughly 9.5% were seen once. The sample was PBMCs, taken at surgery. The receptors were sampled from a male donor with early-stage non-small cell lung cancer.

This clonotype was recorded many times. V gene TRBV20-1 combines with J gene TRBJ2-6; no definite D call. V gave up 4 bases and J gave up 0 bases, with 4 bases separating them. Looked up from germline, CDR1 is DFQATT and CDR2 is SNEGSKA (reference sequence). The CDR3 loop spans 13 amino acids. This CDR3 is CSATYSGANVLTF. The CDR3 DNA reads TGCAGTGCTACGTACTCTGGGGCCAACGTCCTGACTTTC.

This clonotype was found many times. The chain is built from TRBV23-1 and TRBJ2-3; D may correspond to TRBD1 or TRBD2 (5 bases each). TRBV23-1 is noted as an ORF with a role that remains uncertain. The CDR3 extends over 15 amino acids. Trimming shortened V by 7 bases and J by 2 bases, and 16 bases separated the two germline ends. In DNA form, the CDR3 reads TGCGCCAGCACCCAATCGGGGCAGCCCACAGATACGCAGTATTTT. Its protein product is CASTQSGQPTDTQYF.

At least ten counts were recorded for this clonotype. The chain is built from TRBV20-1 and TRBJ1-1, with 8 positions matching TRBD1. The CDR3 loop spans 13 amino acids. V lost 7 bases, J lost 7 bases, and 11 bases stayed unmatched. Germline V gene lookup returns CDR1 DFQATT and CDR2 SNEGSKA (reference sequence). As DNA, the CDR3 is TGCAGTGGGACAGGGCCGGCGGGAAATGAAGCTTTCTTT. Protein sequence: CSGTGPAGNEAFF.

This clonotype was detected a few times. V and J are TRBV5-1 and TRBJ1-6, with D unresolved. CDR1 is SGHRS, CDR2 YFSETQ, per germline. With 0 bases removed from V and 0 bases from J, the gap between germline ends came to 10 bases. The CDR3 consists of 17 residues. The CDR3 nucleotides read TGCGCCAGCAGCTTGGATGGGGTTAGCTCCTATAATTCACCCCTCCACTTT. Protein: CASSLDGVSSYNSPLHF.

This rearrangement joins TRBV20-1 to TRBJ2-7, with TRBD1 matching over 9 bases. CDR1 is DFQATT, CDR2 SNEGSKA, per germline (reference sequence). This CDR3 spans 13 amino acids. The V gene end was trimmed by 6 bases and the J gene end by 6 bases; junction bases not matched to a gene: 9. The DNA of the CDR3 is TGCAGTGCGGACAGGGGATTGTCCCTCGAGCAGTACTTC. As protein: CSADRGLSLEQYF.

The chain has TRBV5-1 and TRBJ2-3, with a tentative D call TRBD2 (5 bases). The CDR3 has 13 amino acids. V was trimmed by 5 bases and J by 6 bases, leaving 13 bases between them. Germline loops: CDR1 SGHRS, CDR2 YFSETQ. The CDR3 coding sequence is TGCGCCAGCAGATATGGGGAGTCGGATACGCAGTATTTT. Protein: CASRYGESDTQYF.

The gene calls are TRBV28 and TRBJ1-5; D not certain. With 8 bases removed from V and 4 bases from J, the gap between germline ends came to 12 bases. Per germline, CDR1 MDHEN and CDR2 SYDVKM. This CDR3 comprises 13 residues. The CDR3 is CASVSSTNQPQHF. Written as DNA, the CDR3 is TGTGCCAGCGTATCTTCGACTAATCAGCCCCAGCATTTT.

There are many counts of this clonotype. V and J are TRBV12-3 or TRBV12-4 and TRBJ1-1; 11 nucleotides match TRBD1. This CDR3 has 16 residues. Unmatched junction bases numbered 10, after V lost 5 bases and J lost 5 bases. CDR3 protein: CASSRGGTGGKTEAFF. The CDR3 region has the DNA TGTGCCAGCAGTCGGGGCGGGACAGGGGGAAAAACTGAAGCTTTCTTT.

The chain combines TRBV2 with TRBJ2-2; tentative D call: TRBD1 (6 bases). Trimming left V 2 bases short and J 1 base short, with 14 bases between. The CDR3 is 17 residues long. Germline V gene lookup returns CDR1 SNHLY and CDR2 FYNNEI. CDR3 region: CASSELWGPKNTGELFF. The CDR3 nucleotides read TGTGCCAGCAGTGAATTATGGGGGCCTAAGAACACCGGGGAGCTGTTTTTT. The full variable domain, rest sourced from reference TRBV2 and TRBJ2-2, is EPEVTQTPSHQVTQMGQEVILRCVPISNHLYFYWYRQILGQKVEFLVSFYNNEISEKSEIFDDQFSVERPDGSNFTLKIRSTKLEDSAMYFCASSELWGPKNTGELFFGEGSRLTVL.

This clonotype was found a few times. The chain combines TRBV12-3 or TRBV12-4 with TRBJ1-2; D call uncertain. The CDR3 length is 13 residues. V was pared by 5 bases and J by 2 bases, with 9 bases between. CDR3 loop: CASSARQNYGYTF. CDR3 nucleotides: TGTGCCAGCAGTGCCCGGCAGAACTATGGCTACACCTTC.

This clonotype occurred many times. This chain connects TRBV6-1 to TRBJ2-2, with D tentatively TRBD1 (6 bases). V was pared by 5 bases and J by 4 bases, with 8 bases between. Germline-derived CDR1 and CDR2 are MNHNS and SASEGT. CDR3 length: 13 residues. This chain's CDR3 is CASSTQGTGELFF. DNA for the CDR3: TGTGCCAGCAGTACACAGGGCACCGGGGAGCTGTTTTTT.

The table lists this clonotype with many counts. The J gene is TRBJ2-7, the V gene TRBV5-5; 8 nucleotides line up with TRBD2. The V and J ends lost 0 bases and 4 bases, in that order; junction bases with no gene match: 3. The CDR3 is 14 amino acids. The germline gives CDR1 SGHKS, CDR2 YYEKEE (reference sequence). This CDR3 reads CASSLEAGAYEQYF. Here the CDR3 DNA reads TGTGCCAGCAGCTTGGAAGCGGGAGCGTACGAGCAGTACTTC.

The DNA for the CDR3 is TGTGCTAGTGGTTTGGCGACTAGCGGGTATTACAATGAGCAGTTCTTC. This sequence encodes CASGLATSGYYNEQFF. This chain links TRBV12-5 with TRBJ2-1; 10 bases match TRBD2. This CDR3 region has 16 residues. Per the germline V gene, CDR1 is LGHNT and CDR2 is FRNRAP. V lost 1 base, J lost 4 bases, and 4 bases stayed unmatched.

In its sample, this clonotype was seen many times. The chain is built from TRBV2 and TRBJ2-1; TRBD1 aligns across 9 bases. V shed 4 bases and J 7 bases; nucleotides not matched to a gene: 14. Germline-derived CDR1 and CDR2 are SNHLY and FYNNEI. The CDR3 sequence is 17 residues long. The CDR3 nucleotides are TGTGCCAGCAGTGTTCACCCTCCGGGACAGGGTTTTAATGAGCAGTTCTTC. It codes for CASSVHPPGQGFNEQFF.

This clonotype showed up many times. V usage is TRBV28 and J usage is TRBJ2-1, with TRBD2 matching over 16 bases. The V gene's germline CDR1 is MDHEN and CDR2 SYDVKM. The V gene end was trimmed by 10 bases and the J gene end by 0 bases; junction bases not matched to a gene: 12. There are 19 residues in the CDR3. The CDR3 DNA reads as TGTGCCACAGCGACGGGGACTAGCGGGAGGGGGTACTCCTACAATGAGCAGTTCTTC. It specifies CATATGTSGRGYSYNEQFF.

The sample holds many counts of this clonotype. V gene TRBV3-1 combines with J gene TRBJ1-5, with TRBD1 matching 7 bases. The CDR3 loop spans 15 amino acids. CDR1 LGHDT and CDR2 YNNKEL come from the germline V gene (reference sequence). V was clipped by 0 bases and J by 4 bases; unmatched bases: 3. Here the CDR3 DNA reads TGTGCCAGCAGCCAAGATGGGACAGCAAATCAGCCCCAGCATTTT. Protein sequence: CASSQDGTANQPQHF.

In its sample, this clonotype was seen many times. The rearrangement joins TRBV5-1 to TRBJ1-5; no definite D call. Germline loops: CDR1 SGHRS, CDR2 YFSETQ. V lost 0 bases and J 3 bases, leaving 7 bases between the germline ends. The CDR3 has 14 amino acids. CDR3 DNA: TGCGCCAGCAGCTTGGGCGGTAACAATCAGCCCCAGCATTTT. Its translation: CASSLGGNNQPQHF.

This chain uses TRBV7-9 with TRBJ1-6; TRBD1 agrees at 9 bases. V lost 5 bases and J lost 10; bases outside the gene matches: 6. The CDR3 runs 14 residues. In germline, CDR1 is SEHNR, CDR2 FQNEAQ (reference sequence). The DNA of the CDR3 is TGTGCCAGCAGCGCCGGACAGGGGCGGTCACCCCTCCACTTT. It yields the protein CASSAGQGRSPLHF.

This clonotype has more than one count but fewer than ten. This chain joins TRBV15 and TRBJ2-6; D unclear. V lost 5 bases and J lost 2, with 4 bases in between. CDR1 is LNHNV, CDR2 YYDKDF, per germline (reference sequence). The CDR3 runs 13 residues. This CDR3 is CATSEAGANVLTF. Here the CDR3 DNA reads TGTGCCACCAGCGAAGCTGGGGCCAACGTCCTGACTTTC.

This clonotype was found many times. The chain employs TRBV28 and TRBJ2-1; 7 bases are shared with TRBD2. Trimming cost V 5 bases and J 7 bases; bases outside gene matches: 5. CDR1 and CDR2 (germline): MDHEN, SYDVKM. CDR3 length: 13 residues. DNA for the CDR3: TGTGCCAGCAGTGGCCCAGCGGGGAATGAGCAGTTCTTC. Translating gives CASSGPAGNEQFF.

This clonotype was counted a few times. This chain connects TRBV28 to TRBJ1-4; TRBD1 aligns across 9 bases. V dropped 6 bases and J dropped 8; count of bases not matched to a gene: 10. Germline assignment: CDR1 MDHEN and CDR2 SYDVKM. The CDR3 is 15 residues long. CDR3 DNA: TGTGCCAGCAGCTCCCCGGGACAGGGAGGAGAAAAACTGTTTTTT. Amino acid sequence: CASSSPGQGGEKLFF.